These 24 T cell receptor beta chains came from one sample sequenced in a study of T cells after yellow fever vaccination. MiXCR, run by TCRdb on the 5' RACE reads, gives a single entry per CDR3 protein. The table shows 100,000 to 150,000 distinct CDR3 sequences, with nearly 15% occurring only once. This specimen was CD8+ T cells sorted from PBMCs, taken 5 days after the yellow fever booster vaccination. The source is a man younger than 30 who received the YFV17D yellow fever vaccine.

The rearrangement uses TRBV29-1 and TRBJ2-7; TRBD2 agrees at 9 bases. J was trimmed by 7 bases and V by 5 bases; bases with no gene match: 6. There are 12 residues in the CDR3. Germline CDR1 is SQVTM and CDR2 is ANQGSEA. The CDR3 protein is CSVQAGGPEQYF. CDR3 DNA sequence: TGCAGCGTTCAGGCGGGGGGGCCAGAGCAGTACTTC.

The rearrangement links TRBV6-2 or TRBV6-3 to TRBJ2-6; possible D gene TRBD1, 5 bases. The CDR3 loop spans 15 amino acids. Germline V CDR1 and CDR2: MNHEY, SVGEGT. Deletions cut 7 bases from V and 0 bases from J, with 10 bases between. The chain's CDR3 is CASNQQVSGANVLTF. CDR3 nucleotides: TGTGCCAGCAACCAACAGGTCTCTGGGGCCAACGTCCTGACTTTC.

A few counts support this clonotype. The chain carries TRBV6-5 and TRBJ2-7; maybe TRBD1 (5 bases). CDR1 is MNHEY and CDR2 is SVGAGI in the germline V gene. The CDR3 totals 11 residues. Trimming took off 6 bases at V and 6 bases at J, with 9 bases between the two ends. The CDR3 loop is CASRAGFEQYF. The CDR3 bases are TGTGCCAGCAGGGCAGGGTTCGAGCAGTACTTC.

The rearrangement joins TRBV3-1 to TRBJ2-5; 9 bases map to TRBD2. The trim removed 2 bases at V and 5 bases at J, leaving 9 bases unmatched. Per germline, CDR1 LGHDT and CDR2 YNNKEL (reference sequence). CDR3 size: 16 residues. The CDR3 is CASSQTGRGGLETQYF. DNA for the CDR3: TGTGCCAGCAGCCAAACCGGGCGGGGGGGTTTGGAGACCCAGTACTTC.

The sample holds a few counts of this clonotype. The chain recombines TRBV4-3 with TRBJ1-2; the D is unclear. CDR3 length: 13 residues. Germline lookup yields CDR1 LGHNA and CDR2 YSLEER. Trimming left V 1 base short and J 4 bases short, with 7 bases between. The CDR3 DNA follows: TGCGCCAGCAGCCAAGGGGTATTCTATGGCTACACCTTC. This translates into CASSQGVFYGYTF.

The V call is TRBV7-8, the J call TRBJ2-7; D uncertain. CDR1 and CDR2 (germline): SGHVS, FQNEAQ. The germline V and J ends were trimmed by 3 bases and 7 bases, with 4 bases remaining between them. The CDR3 is 10 residues long. The CDR3 is CASSFREQYF. DNA of the CDR3: TGTGCCAGCAGCTTTCGGGAGCAGTACTTC.

This clonotype was picked up a small number of times. The chain employs TRBV7-8 and TRBJ1-5; weak D call: TRBD1 (6 bases). The germline V gene encodes CDR1 SGHVS and CDR2 FQNEAQ. This CDR3 is 15 amino acids long. The ends were cut back, 5 bases at V and 6 bases at J, with 17 bases in the middle. CDR3: CASSAWWGGSQPQHF. Written as DNA, the CDR3 is TGTGCCAGCAGCGCCTGGTGGGGGGGCAGTCAGCCCCAGCATTTT.

The rearrangement uses TRBV20-1 and TRBJ2-1; maybe TRBD2 (5 bases). CDR1 DFQATT and CDR2 SNEGSKA come from the germline V gene (reference sequence). The CDR3 length is 13 residues. Trimming took 5 bases from V and 14 from J, leaving 22 bases between them. This CDR3 reads CSARPGSNRIEFF. The CDR3 coding sequence is TGCAGTGCTCGACCGGGATCCAATAGGATTGAGTTCTTC.

The chain combines TRBV4-1 with TRBJ2-2, with D possibly being TRBD1 (5 bases). The CDR3 sequence is 14 residues long. Looked up from germline, CDR1 is MGHRA and CDR2 is YSYEKL. Trimming removed 5 bases from V and 7 bases from J, with 14 bases in between. CDR3 protein: CASSLNQGRGELFF. The CDR3 DNA reads TGCGCCAGCAGCTTAAACCAGGGCCGCGGGGAGCTGTTTTTT.

This clonotype was found many times. The chain links TRBV4-1 to TRBJ2-1; 9 positions agree with TRBD2. J gave up 6 bases and V 1 base, and 7 bases lay outside the gene matches. Germline CDR1 and CDR2: MGHRA and YSYEKL. The length of the CDR3 is 16 residues. CDR3 bases: TGCGCCAGCAGCCAAGGCCCGGCAGCGGGGGGCAATGAGCAGTTCTTC. Protein sequence: CASSQGPAAGGNEQFF.

This clonotype was counted a few times. Written as DNA, the CDR3 is TGTGCCAGCAGCTTAGAGGGTCTCAGCTCCTACAATGAGCAGTTCTTC. It yields the protein CASSLEGLSSYNEQFF. The rearrangement joins TRBV11-2 to TRBJ2-1, with D uncertain. This CDR3 has 16 residues. The V end was cut by 0 bases, the J end by 0 bases, with 9 bases between. The V gene's germline CDR1 is SGHAT and CDR2 FQNNGV.

This clonotype turned up a few times. The chain carries TRBV27 and TRBJ2-7; TRBD1 is a possible D gene (5 bases). The V and J ends lost 4 bases and 2 bases respectively, with 12 bases between them. Germline V gives CDR1 MNHEY, CDR2 SMNVEV (reference sequence). This CDR3 has 14 residues. This chain's CDR3 is CASSSPGHPYEQYF. The DNA of the CDR3 is TGTGCCAGCAGTTCACCCGGACACCCCTACGAGCAGTACTTC.

This clonotype has at least ten counts. CDR3 sequence reads: CSIRGDYNEQFF. Written as DNA, the CDR3 is TGCTCCATCCGTGGGGACTACAATGAGCAGTTCTTC. The chain carries TRBV29-1 and TRBJ2-1; no reliable D call. Germline lookup yields CDR1 SQVTM and CDR2 ANQGSEA. The CDR3 is made up of 12 amino acids.

This rearrangement joins TRBV20-1 to TRBJ2-5; the D call may be TRBD1 or TRBD2 (5 bases each). Germline-derived CDR1 and CDR2 are DFQATT and SNEGSKA (reference sequence). The CDR3 is 13 residues long. Trimming took off 5 bases at V and 1 base at J, with 11 bases between the two ends. Written as DNA, the CDR3 is TGCAGTGCTCTCGGGGCCATCCAAGAGACCCAGTACTTC. The encoded protein is CSALGAIQETQYF.

The chain couples TRBV12-3 or TRBV12-4 to TRBJ1-1; no clear D. This CDR3 contains 13 residues. V lost 5 bases and J lost 1, with 8 bases in between. CDR3 amino acids: CASSPPRNTEAFF. Here the CDR3 DNA reads TGTGCCAGCAGTCCCCCACGGAACACTGAAGCTTTCTTT.

The chain combines TRBV7-6 with TRBJ2-6, with D possibly matching TRBD2 (6 bases). Trimming removed 4 bases from V and 0 bases from J, with 16 bases in between. Germline loops: CDR1 SGHVS, CDR2 FNYEAQ. The length of the CDR3 is 18 residues. CDR3 residues: CASSWGDSSYSGANVLTF. The CDR3 nucleotides read TGTGCCAGCAGCTGGGGGGATTCCTCCTACTCTGGGGCCAACGTCCTGACTTTC.

Only a few counts were recorded for this clonotype. This chain links TRBV7-8 with TRBJ1-4; D is unclear. The germline CDR1 and CDR2 sequences are SGHVS and FQNEAQ. This CDR3 has 12 amino acids. Trimming stripped 3 bases from V and 7 bases from J, with 6 bases between. CDR3 residues: CASSLWSEKLFF. The CDR3 coding sequence is TGTGCCAGCAGCTTGTGGAGTGAAAAACTGTTTTTT.

In this sample, this clonotype turned up a few times. This rearrangement joins TRBV24-1 to TRBJ1-5; the D gene is possibly TRBD1 (6 bases). The germline V gene encodes CDR1 KGHDR and CDR2 SFDVKD. Trimming pared 11 bases from V and 6 bases from J, leaving 16 bases between. CDR3 length: 13 residues. The chain's CDR3 is CANTTRGCQPQHF. CDR3 in DNA: TGTGCCAACACTACCAGGGGTTGTCAGCCCCAGCATTTT.

V gene TRBV20-1 combines with J gene TRBJ2-2; D not resolved. The CDR3 runs to 13 residues. V dropped 7 bases and J dropped 0 bases, with 9 bases sitting between them. Per the germline V gene, CDR1 is DFQATT and CDR2 is SNEGSKA (reference sequence). DNA of the CDR3: TGCAGTGTGAATACCGCGAACACCGGGGAGCTGTTTTTT. As protein: CSVNTANTGELFF.

This clonotype was detected only a few times. This rearrangement joins TRBV27 to TRBJ2-1; 14 bases align to TRBD2. The CDR3 is 15 residues long. CDR1 is MNHEY and CDR2 is SMNVEV in the germline V gene (reference sequence). The trim removed 6 bases at V and 7 bases at J, leaving 5 bases unmatched. CDR3 bases: TGTGCCAGCAGGATCGGGACTAGCGGGAGTAATGAGCAGTTCTTC. This translates into CASRIGTSGSNEQFF.

This clonotype was counted a few times. V and J are TRBV20-1 and TRBJ1-2, with TRBD1 identical over 11 bases. Germline assignment: CDR1 DFQATT and CDR2 SNEGSKA (reference sequence). Trimming removed 0 bases from V and 8 bases from J; junction bases left unmatched: 8. This CDR3 contains 15 residues. CDR3 loop: CSAREHGQGARGYTF. CDR3 nucleotides: TGCAGTGCTAGAGAACACGGACAGGGGGCGCGAGGCTACACCTTC.

This clonotype came up a few times. This chain links TRBV6-6 with TRBJ2-4; 9 bases line up with TRBD1. Looked up from germline, CDR1 is MNHNY and CDR2 is SVGAGI (reference sequence). V shed 4 bases, J shed 5 bases, and the junction held 21 bases outside the gene matches. The CDR3 consists of 20 residues. The chain's CDR3 is CASSSITGTGWFGSQNIQYF. Here the CDR3 DNA reads TGTGCCAGCAGTTCTATCACCGGGACAGGGTGGTTCGGAAGCCAAAACATTCAGTACTTC.

This chain joins TRBV7-9 and TRBJ2-7, with D maybe TRBD2 (5 bases). In germline, CDR1 is SEHNR, CDR2 FQNEAQ (reference sequence). The CDR3 contains 11 residues. Trimming left V 8 bases short and J 6 bases short, with 11 bases between. The CDR3 spells CASERGGEQYF. Here the CDR3 DNA reads TGTGCCAGCGAACGGGGTGGCGAGCAGTACTTC.

V usage is TRBV4-3 and J usage is TRBJ1-2; no clear D gene. Trimming removed 0 bases at V and 0 bases at J, with 8 bases between. The CDR3 totals 15 residues. Germline-derived CDR1 and CDR2 are LGHNA and YSLEER. CDR3: CASSQDWGSNYGYTF. In DNA form, the CDR3 reads TGCGCCAGCAGCCAAGATTGGGGTTCTAACTATGGCTACACCTTC.